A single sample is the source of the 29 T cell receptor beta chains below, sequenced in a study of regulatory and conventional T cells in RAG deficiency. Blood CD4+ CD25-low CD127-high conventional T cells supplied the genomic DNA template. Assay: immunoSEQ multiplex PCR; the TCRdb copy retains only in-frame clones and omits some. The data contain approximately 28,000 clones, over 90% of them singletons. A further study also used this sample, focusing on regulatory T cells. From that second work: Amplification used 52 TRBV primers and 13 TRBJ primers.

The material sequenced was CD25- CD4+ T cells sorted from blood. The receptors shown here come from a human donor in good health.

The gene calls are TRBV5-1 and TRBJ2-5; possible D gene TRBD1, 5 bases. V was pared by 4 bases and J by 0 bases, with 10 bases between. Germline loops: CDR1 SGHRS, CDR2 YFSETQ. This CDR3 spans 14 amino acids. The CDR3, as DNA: TGCGCCAGCAGCGCACAGGATAACCAAGAGACCCAGTACTTC. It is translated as CASSAQDNQETQYF.

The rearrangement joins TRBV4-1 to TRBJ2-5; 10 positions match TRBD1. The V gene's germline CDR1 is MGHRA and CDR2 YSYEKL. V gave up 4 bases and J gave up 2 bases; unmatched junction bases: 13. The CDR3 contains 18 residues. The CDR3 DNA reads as TGCGCCAGCAGCCCACAAGGACAGGGGGATCCCCCACAAGAGACCCAGTACTTC. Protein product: CASSPQGQGDPPQETQYF.

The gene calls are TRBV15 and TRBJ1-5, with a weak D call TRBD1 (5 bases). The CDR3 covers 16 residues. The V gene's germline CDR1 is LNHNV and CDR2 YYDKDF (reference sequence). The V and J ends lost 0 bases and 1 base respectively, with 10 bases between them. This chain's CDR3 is CATSRDLAGSNQPQHF. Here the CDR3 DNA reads TGTGCCACCAGCAGAGATTTGGCAGGGAGCAATCAGCCCCAGCATTTT.

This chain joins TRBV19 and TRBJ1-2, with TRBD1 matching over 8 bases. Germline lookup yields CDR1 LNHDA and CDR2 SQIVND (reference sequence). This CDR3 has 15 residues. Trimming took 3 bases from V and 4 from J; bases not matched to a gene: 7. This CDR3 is CASSIPGTGIYGYTF. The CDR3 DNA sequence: TGTGCCAGTAGTATTCCCGGGACAGGAATCTATGGCTACACCTTC.

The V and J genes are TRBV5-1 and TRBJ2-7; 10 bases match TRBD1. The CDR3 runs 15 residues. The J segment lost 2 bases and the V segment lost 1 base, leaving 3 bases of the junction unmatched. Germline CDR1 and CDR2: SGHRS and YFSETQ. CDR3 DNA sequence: TGCGCCAGCAGCTTGAGCGGACAGGGGGCCTACGAGCAGTACTTC. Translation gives CASSLSGQGAYEQYF.

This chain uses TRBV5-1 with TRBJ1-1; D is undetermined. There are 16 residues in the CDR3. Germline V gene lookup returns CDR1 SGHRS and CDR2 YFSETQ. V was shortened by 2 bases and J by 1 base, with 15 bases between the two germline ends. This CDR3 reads CASSLNPQAGNTEAFF. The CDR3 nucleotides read TGCGCCAGCAGCTTAAACCCCCAGGCCGGGAACACTGAAGCTTTCTTT.

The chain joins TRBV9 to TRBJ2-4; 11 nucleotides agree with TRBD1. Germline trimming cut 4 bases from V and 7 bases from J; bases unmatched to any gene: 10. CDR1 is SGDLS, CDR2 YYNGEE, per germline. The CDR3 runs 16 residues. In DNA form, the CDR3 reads TGTGCCAGCAGCCCTCGGACAGGGGGCGCACTGAACATTCAGTACTTC. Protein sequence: CASSPRTGGALNIQYF.

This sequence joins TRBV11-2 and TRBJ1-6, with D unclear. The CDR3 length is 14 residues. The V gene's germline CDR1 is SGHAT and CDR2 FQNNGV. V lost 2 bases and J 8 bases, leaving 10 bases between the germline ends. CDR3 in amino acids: CASSLNPLDSPLHF. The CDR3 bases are TGTGCCAGCAGCTTAAACCCACTTGATTCACCCCTCCACTTT.

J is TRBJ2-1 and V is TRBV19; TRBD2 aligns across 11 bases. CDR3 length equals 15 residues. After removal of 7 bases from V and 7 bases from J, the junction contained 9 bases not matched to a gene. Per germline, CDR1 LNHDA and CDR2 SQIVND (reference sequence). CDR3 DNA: TGTGCCAGTATCCTGGTAGCGGGGGGGCCTAATGAGCAGTTCTTC. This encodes CASILVAGGPNEQFF.

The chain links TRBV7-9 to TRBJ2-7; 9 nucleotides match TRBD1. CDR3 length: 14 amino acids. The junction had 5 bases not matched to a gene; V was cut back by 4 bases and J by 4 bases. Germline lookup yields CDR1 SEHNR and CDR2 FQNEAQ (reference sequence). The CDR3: CASSSRTGDYEQYF. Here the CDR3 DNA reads TGTGCCAGCAGCTCCCGGACAGGGGATTACGAGCAGTACTTC.

CDR3 nucleotide sequence: TGTGCCAGCAGATCCCCCGGGGGAGGGCGTGAAGCTTTCTTT. It translates to CASRSPGGGREAFF. The chain employs TRBV6-5 and TRBJ1-1; D perhaps matches TRBD1 (5 bases). With 6 bases removed from V and 7 bases from J, the gap between germline ends came to 18 bases. CDR1 is MNHEY, CDR2 SVGAGI, per germline. This CDR3 spans 14 amino acids.

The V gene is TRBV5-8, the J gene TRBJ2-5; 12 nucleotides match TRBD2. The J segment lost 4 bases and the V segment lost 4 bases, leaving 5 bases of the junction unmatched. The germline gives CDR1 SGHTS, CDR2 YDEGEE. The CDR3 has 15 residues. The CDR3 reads CASSGGTSGRETQYF. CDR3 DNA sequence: TGTGCCAGCAGCGGAGGGACTAGCGGGCGAGAGACCCAGTACTTC.

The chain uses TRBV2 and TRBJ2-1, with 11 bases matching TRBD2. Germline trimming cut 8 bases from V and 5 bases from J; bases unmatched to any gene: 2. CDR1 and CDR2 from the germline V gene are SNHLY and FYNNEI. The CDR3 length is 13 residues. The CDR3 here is CASGTSGNNEQFF. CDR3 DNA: TGTGCCAGCGGGACTAGCGGAAACAATGAGCAGTTCTTC.

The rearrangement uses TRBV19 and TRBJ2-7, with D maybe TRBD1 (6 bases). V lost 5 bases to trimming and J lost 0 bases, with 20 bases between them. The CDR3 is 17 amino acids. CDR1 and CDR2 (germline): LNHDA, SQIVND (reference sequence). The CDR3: CASSPAPRTVYSYEQYF. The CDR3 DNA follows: TGTGCCAGTAGTCCAGCCCCCCGGACAGTTTACTCCTACGAGCAGTACTTC.

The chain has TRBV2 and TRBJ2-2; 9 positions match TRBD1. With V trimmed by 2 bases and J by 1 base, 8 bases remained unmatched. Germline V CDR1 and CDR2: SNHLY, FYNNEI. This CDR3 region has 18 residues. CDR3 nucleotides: TGTGCCAGCAGTGAAAGGACCCAGACAGGGGGGAACACCGGGGAGCTGTTTTTT. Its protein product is CASSERTQTGGNTGELFF.

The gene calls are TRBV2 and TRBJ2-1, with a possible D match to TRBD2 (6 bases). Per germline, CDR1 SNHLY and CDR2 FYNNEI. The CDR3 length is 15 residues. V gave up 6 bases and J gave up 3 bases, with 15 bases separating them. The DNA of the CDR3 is TGTGCCAGCAGGGGGGACGGGAGCTTCTACAATGAGCAGTTCTTC. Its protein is CASRGDGSFYNEQFF. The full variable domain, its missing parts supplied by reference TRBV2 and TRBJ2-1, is EPEVTQTPSHQVTQMGQEVILRCVPISNHLYFYWYRQILGQKVEFLVSFYNNEISEKSEIFDDQFSVERPDGSNFTLKIRSTKLEDSAMYFCASRGDGSFYNEQFFGPGTRLTVL.

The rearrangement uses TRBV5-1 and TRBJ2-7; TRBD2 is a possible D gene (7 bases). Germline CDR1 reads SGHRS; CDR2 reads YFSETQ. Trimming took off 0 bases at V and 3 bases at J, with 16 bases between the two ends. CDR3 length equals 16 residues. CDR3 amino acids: CASSLASGGLNYEQYF. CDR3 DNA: TGCGCCAGCAGCTTGGCCTCGGGGGGCCTTAACTACGAGCAGTACTTC.

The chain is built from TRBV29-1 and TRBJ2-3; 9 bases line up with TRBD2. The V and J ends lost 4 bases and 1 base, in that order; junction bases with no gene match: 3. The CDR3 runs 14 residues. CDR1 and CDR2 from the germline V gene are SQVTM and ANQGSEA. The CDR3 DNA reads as TGCAGCGTTGGGAGGACTAGCGGCACAGATACGCAGTATTTT. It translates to CSVGRTSGTDTQYF.

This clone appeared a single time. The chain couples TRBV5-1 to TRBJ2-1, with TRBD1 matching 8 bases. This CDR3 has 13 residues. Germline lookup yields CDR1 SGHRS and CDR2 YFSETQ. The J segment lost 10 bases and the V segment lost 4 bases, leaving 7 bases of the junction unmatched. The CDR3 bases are TGCGCCAGCAGCCCGGACAGGGCAGAGGAGCAGTTCTTC. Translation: CASSPDRAEEQFF. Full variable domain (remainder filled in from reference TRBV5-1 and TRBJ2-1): KAGVTQTPRYLIKTRGQQVTLSCSPISGHRSVSWYQQTPGQGLQFLFEYFSETQRNKGNFPGRFSGRQFSNSRSEMNVSTLELGDSALYLCASSPDRAEEQFFGPGTRLTVL.

This CDR3 reads CASSLEGGREQFF. The CDR3 DNA sequence: TGCGCCAGCAGCTTGGAAGGAGGGCGGGAGCAGTTCTTC. The rearrangement joins TRBV5-1 to TRBJ2-1, with D possibly TRBD2 on 6 matching bases. CDR3 length equals 13 residues. CDR1 and CDR2 (germline): SGHRS, YFSETQ. The V and J ends lost 0 bases and 10 bases respectively, with 11 bases between them.

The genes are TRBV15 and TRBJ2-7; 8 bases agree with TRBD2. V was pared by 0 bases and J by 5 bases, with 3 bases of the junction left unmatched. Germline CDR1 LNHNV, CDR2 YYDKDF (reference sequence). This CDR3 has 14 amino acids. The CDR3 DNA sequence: TGTGCCACCAGCAGAGATACGGGGGGGAACGAGCAGTACTTC. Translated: CATSRDTGGNEQYF.

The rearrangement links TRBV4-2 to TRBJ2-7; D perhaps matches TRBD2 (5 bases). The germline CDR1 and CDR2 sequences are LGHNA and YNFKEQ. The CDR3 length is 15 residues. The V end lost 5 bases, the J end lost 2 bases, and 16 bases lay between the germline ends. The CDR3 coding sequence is TGTGCCAGCAGCTTCCGGCCCGAGGGCACCTACGAGCAGTACTTC. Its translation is CASSFRPEGTYEQYF.

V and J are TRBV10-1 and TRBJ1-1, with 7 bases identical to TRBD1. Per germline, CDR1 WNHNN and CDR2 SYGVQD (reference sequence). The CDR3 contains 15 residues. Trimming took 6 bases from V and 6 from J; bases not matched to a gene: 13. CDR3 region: CASRDRGQEFAEAFF. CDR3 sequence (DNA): TGCGCCAGCAGAGACCGCGGACAGGAATTTGCTGAAGCTTTCTTT.

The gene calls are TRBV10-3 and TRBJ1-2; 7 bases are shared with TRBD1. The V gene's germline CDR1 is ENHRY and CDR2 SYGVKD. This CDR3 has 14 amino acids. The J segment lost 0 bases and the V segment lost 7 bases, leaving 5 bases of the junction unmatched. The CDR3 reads CAITSGQTNYGYTF. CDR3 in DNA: TGTGCCATCACCTCGGGACAGACTAACTATGGCTACACCTTC.

CDR3 loop: CASSLQRGAYTGELFF. DNA of the CDR3: TGCGCCAGCAGCCTACAGCGGGGGGCGTACACCGGGGAGCTGTTTTTT. The chain carries TRBV5-1 and TRBJ2-2; 9 bases align to TRBD2. V was pared by 4 bases and J by 3 bases, with 7 bases of the junction left unmatched. The CDR3 is made up of 16 amino acids. CDR1 and CDR2 from the germline V gene are SGHRS and YFSETQ. The complete variable domain, with remaining parts taken from reference TRBV5-1 and TRBJ2-2, reads KAGVTQTPRYLIKTRGQQVTLSCSPISGHRSVSWYQQTPGQGLQFLFEYFSETQRNKGNFPGRFSGRQFSNSRSEMNVSTLELGDSALYLCASSLQRGAYTGELFFGEGSRLTVL.

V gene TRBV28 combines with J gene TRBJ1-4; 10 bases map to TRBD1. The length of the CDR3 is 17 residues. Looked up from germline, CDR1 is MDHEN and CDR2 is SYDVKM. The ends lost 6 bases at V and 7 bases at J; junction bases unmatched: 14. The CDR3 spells CASSPIGQGGLSEKLFF. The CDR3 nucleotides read TGTGCCAGCAGCCCAATAGGACAGGGGGGTCTTAGTGAAAAACTGTTTTTT.

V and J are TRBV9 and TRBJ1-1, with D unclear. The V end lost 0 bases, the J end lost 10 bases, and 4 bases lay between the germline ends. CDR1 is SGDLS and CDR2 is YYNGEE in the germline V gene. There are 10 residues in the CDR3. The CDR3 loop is CASSVDRAFF. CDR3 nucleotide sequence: TGTGCCAGCAGCGTAGATAGAGCTTTCTTT.

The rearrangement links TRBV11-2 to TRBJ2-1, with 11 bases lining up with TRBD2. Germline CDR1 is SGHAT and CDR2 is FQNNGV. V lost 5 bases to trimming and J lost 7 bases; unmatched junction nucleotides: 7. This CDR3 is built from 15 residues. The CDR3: CASSTGTSGLNEQFF. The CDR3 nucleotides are TGTGCCAGCAGCACCGGGACTAGCGGCTTAAATGAGCAGTTCTTC.

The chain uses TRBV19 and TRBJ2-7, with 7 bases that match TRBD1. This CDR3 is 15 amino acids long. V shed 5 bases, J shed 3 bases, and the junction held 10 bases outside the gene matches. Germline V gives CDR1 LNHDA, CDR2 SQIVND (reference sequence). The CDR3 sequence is CASSPRQGNFYEQYF. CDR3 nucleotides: TGTGCCAGTAGTCCTCGACAGGGAAACTTCTACGAGCAGTACTTC. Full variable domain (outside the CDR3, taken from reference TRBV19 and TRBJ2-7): DGGITQSPKYLFRKEGQNVTLSCEQNLNHDAMYWYRQDPGQGLRLIYYSQIVNDFQKGDIAEGYSVSREKKESFPLTVTSAQKNPTAFYLCASSPRQGNFYEQYFGPGTRLTVT.